The source of this T cell receptor (beta chain) is a study of glioma-infiltrating T cells after dendritic cell vaccination. Whole-study context: Dendritic cells derived from monocytes and pulsed with autologous tumor lysate formed the vaccine. Study observations and caveats: TCR clonality showed no direct relationship with survival.

The CDR3 runs to 15 residues. V dropped 3 bases and J dropped 8; count of bases not matched to a gene: 5. The germline CDR1 and CDR2 sequences are SGHTA and FQGNSA. Profiled with immunoSEQ multiplex PCR; TCRdb holds only in-frame clones, not every one. The sample lists under 100,000 clones; about 84% were seen once. Notes on this clone: Its antigen is as yet unknown.

The material sequenced was blood, taken before dendritic cell vaccination. The receptor's source is a human donor with glioblastoma. This rearrangement joins TRBV7-2 to TRBJ2-3, with TRBD2 matching 13 bases. CDR3 nucleotide sequence: TGTGCCAGCAGCTTCGGACTAGCGGGAGTTAGTACGCAGTATTTT. Its protein is CASSFGLAGVSTQYF.